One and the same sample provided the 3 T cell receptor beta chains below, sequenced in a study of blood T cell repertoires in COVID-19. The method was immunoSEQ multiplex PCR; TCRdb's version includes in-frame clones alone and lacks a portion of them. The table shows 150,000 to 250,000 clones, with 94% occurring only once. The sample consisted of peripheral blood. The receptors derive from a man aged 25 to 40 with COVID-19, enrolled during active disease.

The CDR3 DNA sequence: TGTGCCAGCAGCTTAGTTCTGACAACTGAAGCTTTCTTT. Translation: CASSLVLTTEAFF. The J gene is TRBJ1-1, the V gene TRBV11-2; D is undetermined. This CDR3 spans 13 amino acids. V lost 1 base to trimming and J lost 5 bases, with 8 bases between them. The V gene's germline CDR1 is SGHAT and CDR2 FQNNGV.

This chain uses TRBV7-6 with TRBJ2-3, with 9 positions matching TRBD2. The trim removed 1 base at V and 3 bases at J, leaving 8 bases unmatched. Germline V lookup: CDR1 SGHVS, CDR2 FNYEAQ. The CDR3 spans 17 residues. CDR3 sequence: CASSLVAAGGVTDTQYF. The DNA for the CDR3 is TGTGCCAGCAGCTTAGTTGCAGCGGGGGGTGTTACAGATACGCAGTATTTT.

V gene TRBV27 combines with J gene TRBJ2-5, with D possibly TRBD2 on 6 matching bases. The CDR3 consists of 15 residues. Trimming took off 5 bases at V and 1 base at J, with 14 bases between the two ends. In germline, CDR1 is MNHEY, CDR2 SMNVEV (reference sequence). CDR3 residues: CASSKEGRGQETQYF. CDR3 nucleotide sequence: TGTGCCAGCAGTAAGGAGGGAAGGGGCCAAGAGACCCAGTACTTC.